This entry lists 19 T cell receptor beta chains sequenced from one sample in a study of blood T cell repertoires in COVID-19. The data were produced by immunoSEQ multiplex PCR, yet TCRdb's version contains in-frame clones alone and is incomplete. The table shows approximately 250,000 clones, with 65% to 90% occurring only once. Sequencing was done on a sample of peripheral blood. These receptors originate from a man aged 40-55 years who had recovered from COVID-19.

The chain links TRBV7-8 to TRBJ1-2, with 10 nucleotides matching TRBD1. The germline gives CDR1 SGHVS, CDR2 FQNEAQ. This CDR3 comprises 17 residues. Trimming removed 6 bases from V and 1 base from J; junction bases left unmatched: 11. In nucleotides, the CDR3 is TGTGCCAGCAGGAACAATGGACAGGGGGGATTTAACTATGGCTACACCTTC. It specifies CASRNNGQGGFNYGYTF.

The CDR3: CASSYSPQQRNEQFF. The CDR3 DNA follows: TGTGCCAGCAGTTACTCGCCTCAGCAGCGCAATGAGCAGTTCTTC. This chain connects TRBV6-2 or TRBV6-3 to TRBJ2-1; no definite D call. This CDR3 contains 15 residues. Germline values: CDR1 MNHEY, CDR2 SVGEGT. V was shortened by 0 bases and J by 6 bases, with 12 bases between the two germline ends.

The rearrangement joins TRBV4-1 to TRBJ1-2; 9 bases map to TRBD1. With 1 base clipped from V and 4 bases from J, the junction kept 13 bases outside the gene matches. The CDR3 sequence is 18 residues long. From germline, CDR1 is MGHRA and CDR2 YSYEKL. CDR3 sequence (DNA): TGCGCCAGCAGCCAAGTTTCTACCGGGACAGGGAATGGCTATGGCTACACCTTC. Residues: CASSQVSTGTGNGYGYTF.

CDR3 DNA sequence: TGCGCCAGCAGTTCGGAGGGGGCACGAGGAAACACCATATATTTT. Translated, it gives CASSSEGARGNTIYF. This chain joins TRBV5-1 and TRBJ1-3; 7 bases fit TRBD1. Germline V gene lookup returns CDR1 SGHRS and CDR2 YFSETQ. Losses at the gene ends were 5 bases for V and 4 bases for J; bases not matched to a gene: 9. The CDR3 length is 15 residues.

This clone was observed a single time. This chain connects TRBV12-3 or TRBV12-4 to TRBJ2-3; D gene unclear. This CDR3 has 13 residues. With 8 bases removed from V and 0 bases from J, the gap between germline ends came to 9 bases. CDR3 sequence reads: CASGTLSTDTQYF. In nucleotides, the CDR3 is TGTGCCAGCGGCACACTAAGCACAGATACGCAGTATTTT.

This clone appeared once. The CDR3 DNA sequence: TGTGCCATCAGCCAGGGGACAGGTATCAATCAGCCCCAGCATTTT. Translated: CAISQGTGINQPQHF. V is TRBV10-3 and J is TRBJ1-5; 8 bases agree with TRBD1. CDR3 length: 15 residues. Germline V gives CDR1 ENHRY, CDR2 SYGVKD. Losses at the gene ends were 6 bases for V and 3 bases for J; bases not matched to a gene: 7.

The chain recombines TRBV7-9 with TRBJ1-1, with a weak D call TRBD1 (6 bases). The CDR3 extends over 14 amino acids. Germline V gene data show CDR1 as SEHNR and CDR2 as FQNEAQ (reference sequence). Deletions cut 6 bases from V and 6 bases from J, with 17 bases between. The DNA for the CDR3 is TGTGCCAGCAGTAAACAGGGAGGGAGTGCTGAAGCTTTCTTT. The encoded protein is CASSKQGGSAEAFF.

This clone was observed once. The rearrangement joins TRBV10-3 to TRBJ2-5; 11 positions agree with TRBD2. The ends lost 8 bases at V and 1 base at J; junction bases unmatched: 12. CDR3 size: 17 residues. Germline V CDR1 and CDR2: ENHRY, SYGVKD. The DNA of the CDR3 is TGTGCCATCTCTCCGGGCTCTAGCGGGGGGCCCCAAGAGACCCAGTACTTC. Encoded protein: CAISPGSSGGPQETQYF.

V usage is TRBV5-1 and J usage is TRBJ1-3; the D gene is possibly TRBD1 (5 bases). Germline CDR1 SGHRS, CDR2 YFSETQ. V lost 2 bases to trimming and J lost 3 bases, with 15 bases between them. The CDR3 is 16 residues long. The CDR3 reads CASSLYQGEGGNTIYF. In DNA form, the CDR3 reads TGCGCCAGCAGCTTATATCAGGGTGAAGGTGGAAACACCATATATTTT.

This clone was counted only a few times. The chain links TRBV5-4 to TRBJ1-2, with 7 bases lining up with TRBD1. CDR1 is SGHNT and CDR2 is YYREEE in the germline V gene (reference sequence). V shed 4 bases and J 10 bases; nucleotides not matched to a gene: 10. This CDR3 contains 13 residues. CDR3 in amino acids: CASSVGQEKSYTF. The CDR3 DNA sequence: TGTGCCAGCAGCGTAGGACAGGAAAAGTCCTACACCTTC. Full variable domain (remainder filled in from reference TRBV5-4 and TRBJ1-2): ETGVTQSPTHLIKTRGQQVTLRCSSQSGHNTVSWYQQALGQGPQFIFQYYREEENGRGNFPPRFSGLQFPNYSSELNVNALELDDSALYLCASSVGQEKSYTFGSGTRLTVV.

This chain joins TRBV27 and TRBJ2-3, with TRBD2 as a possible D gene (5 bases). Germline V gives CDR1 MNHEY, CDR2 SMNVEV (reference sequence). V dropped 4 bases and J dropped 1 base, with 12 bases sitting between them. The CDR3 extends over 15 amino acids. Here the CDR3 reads CASSSAAAGTDTQYF. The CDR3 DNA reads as TGTGCCAGCAGTTCGGCAGCGGCCGGCACAGATACGCAGTATTTT.

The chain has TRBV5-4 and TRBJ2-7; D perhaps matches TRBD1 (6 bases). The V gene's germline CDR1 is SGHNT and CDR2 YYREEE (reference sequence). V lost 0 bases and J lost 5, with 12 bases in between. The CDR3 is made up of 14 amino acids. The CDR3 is CASSLVQGVDEQYF. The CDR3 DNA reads TGTGCCAGCAGCTTGGTACAGGGCGTGGACGAGCAGTACTTC.

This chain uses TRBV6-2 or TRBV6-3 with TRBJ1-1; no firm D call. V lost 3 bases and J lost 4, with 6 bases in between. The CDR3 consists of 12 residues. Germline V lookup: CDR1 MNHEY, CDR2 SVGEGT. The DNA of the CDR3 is TGTGCCAGCAGTTATGGTAGCACTGAAGCTTTCTTT. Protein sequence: CASSYGSTEAFF.

In DNA form, the CDR3 reads TGTGCCAGTAGTATTGATAGCGGGGAAGGTAGTAATGAGCAGTTCTTC. This codes for CASSIDSGEGSNEQFF. This chain connects TRBV19 to TRBJ2-1, with TRBD2 matching over 8 bases. Germline CDR1 reads LNHDA; CDR2 reads SQIVND (reference sequence). Trimming removed 3 bases from V and 7 bases from J; junction bases left unmatched: 11. This CDR3 has 16 amino acids. The whole variable domain, remainder taken from reference TRBV19 and TRBJ2-1, is DGGITQSPKYLFRKEGQNVTLSCEQNLNHDAMYWYRQDPGQGLRLIYYSQIVNDFQKGDIAEGYSVSREKKESFPLTVTSAQKNPTAFYLCASSIDSGEGSNEQFFGPGTRLTVL.

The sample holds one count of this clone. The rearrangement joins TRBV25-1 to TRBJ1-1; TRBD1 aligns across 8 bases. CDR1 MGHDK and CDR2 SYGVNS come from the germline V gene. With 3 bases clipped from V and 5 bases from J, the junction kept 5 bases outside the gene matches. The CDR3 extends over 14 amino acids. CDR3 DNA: TGTGCCAGCAGTGAGACAGGGGATGGAACTGAAGCTTTCTTT. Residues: CASSETGDGTEAFF. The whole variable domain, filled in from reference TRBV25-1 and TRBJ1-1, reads EADIYQTPRYLVIGTGKKITLECSQTMGHDKMYWYQQDPGMELHLIHYSYGVNSTEKGDLSSESTVSRIRTEHFPLTLESARPSHTSQYLCASSETGDGTEAFFGQGTRLTVV.

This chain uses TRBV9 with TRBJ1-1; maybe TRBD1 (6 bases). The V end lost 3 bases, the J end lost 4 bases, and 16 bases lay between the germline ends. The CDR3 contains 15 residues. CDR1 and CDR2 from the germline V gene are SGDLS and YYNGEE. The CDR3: CASSAGAGAFTEAFF. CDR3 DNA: TGTGCCAGCAGCGCAGGTGCAGGGGCGTTCACTGAAGCTTTCTTT.

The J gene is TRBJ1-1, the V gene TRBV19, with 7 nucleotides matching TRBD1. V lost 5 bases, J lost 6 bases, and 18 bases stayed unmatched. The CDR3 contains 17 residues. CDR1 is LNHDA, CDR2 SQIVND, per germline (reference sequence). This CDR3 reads CASSAIQGWKSEAEAFF. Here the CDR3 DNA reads TGTGCCAGTAGTGCAATACAGGGGTGGAAAAGTGAAGCTGAAGCTTTCTTT. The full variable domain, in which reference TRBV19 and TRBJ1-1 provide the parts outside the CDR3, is DGGITQSPKYLFRKEGQNVTLSCEQNLNHDAMYWYRQDPGQGLRLIYYSQIVNDFQKGDIAEGYSVSREKKESFPLTVTSAQKNPTAFYLCASSAIQGWKSEAEAFFGQGTRLTVV.

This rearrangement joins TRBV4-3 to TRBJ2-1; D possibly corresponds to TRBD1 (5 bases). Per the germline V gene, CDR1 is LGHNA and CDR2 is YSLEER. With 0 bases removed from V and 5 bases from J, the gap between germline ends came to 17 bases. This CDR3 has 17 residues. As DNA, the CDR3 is TGCGCCAGCAGCCAAGATTGGAGCCAGGGAAAAAACAATGAGCAGTTCTTC. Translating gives CASSQDWSQGKNNEQFF.

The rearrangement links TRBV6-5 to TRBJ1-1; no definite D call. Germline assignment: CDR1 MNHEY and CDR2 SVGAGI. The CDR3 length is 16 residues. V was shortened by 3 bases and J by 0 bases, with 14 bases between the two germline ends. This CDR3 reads CASSYRISGMNTEAFF. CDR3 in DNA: TGTGCCAGCAGTTATCGGATAAGCGGGATGAACACTGAAGCTTTCTTT.